This T cell receptor (beta chain) was captured in a study of T cell responses to AZD1222 COVID-19 vaccine. In the study overall: Pooling of second doses given at about 4 or about 12 weeks was done. General observations from the study: In a largely white British group with more females than males, clonal diversity was possibly underestimated.

Sequencing was performed with immunoSEQ multiplex PCR; in TCRdb, only in-frame clones are kept and a portion is missing. The sample contains about 70,000 clones, 85% of which appear only once. The CDR3 sequence is 14 residues long. V lost 7 bases to trimming and J lost 2 bases, with 13 bases between them. Germline V gene sequence: CDR1 LNHDA, CDR2 SQIVND (reference sequence). On this clone: Antigen unknown.

The clonotype was recovered from an adult in good health. This chain links TRBV19 with TRBJ2-3; the D gene is possibly TRBD2 (5 bases). This sample comprised peripheral blood, obtained on day 0 of AZD1222 vaccination. In nucleotides, the CDR3 is TGTGCCAGTACCTTATCCCGGGACACAGATACGCAGTATTTT. Protein: CASTLSRDTDTQYF.